The T cell receptor beta chain under discussion was sequenced for a study of cytotoxic CD8 clonotypes in ibrutinib-treated CLL. Germline V lookup: CDR1 SGHTA, CDR2 FQGNSA. CDR3 length: 14 amino acids. The trim removed 0 bases at V and 5 bases at J, leaving 2 bases unmatched. Target depth was 1 in 200,000 to 1 in 1 million T cells, about 10x per clonotype. Generated by immunoSEQ multiplex PCR, the TCRdb table keeps only in-frame clones and is missing some. The repertoire has about 130,000 clones, 76% of them found once; the top ten carry 4.5% to 6.5%. The V gene is TRBV7-2, the J gene TRBJ2-5; TRBD2 matches at 8 bases. This receptor was identified in a human donor with chronic lymphocytic leukemia. This specimen was PBMCs, taken after 24 months of ibrutinib treatment. The CDR3 DNA reads as TGTGCCAGCAGCTTAGCGGGACTAGGGGAGACCCAGTACTTC. Translation gives CASSLAGLGETQYF.